The T cell receptor beta chain described here comes from a study of blood T cells in healthy people across ages. The table lists this clonotype with a few counts. PCR was performed a second time for about 7 to 12 cycles using a sample-barcoded 5' primer and a J-beta primer mix. The authors tagged each cDNA molecule using a template-switch adaptor with 12 random nucleotides. TCRdb itself ran the 5' RACE reads through MiXCR, one entry per CDR3 protein. The repertoire holds 1.8 million or so distinct CDR3 sequences, with approximately 40% as singletons. The V segment lost 6 bases and the J segment 4 bases; nucleotides outside the gene matches: 6. Germline-derived CDR1 and CDR2 are SGHTA and FQGNSA. There are 14 residues in the CDR3.

Material for sequencing was blood. The TCR was taken from a human donor in good health. The chain employs TRBV7-2 and TRBJ1-2, with TRBD1 matching 9 bases. Here the CDR3 DNA reads TGTGCCAGCAGTTCCGGACAGGGGTTCTATGGCTACACCTTC. Translation gives CASSSGQGFYGYTF.